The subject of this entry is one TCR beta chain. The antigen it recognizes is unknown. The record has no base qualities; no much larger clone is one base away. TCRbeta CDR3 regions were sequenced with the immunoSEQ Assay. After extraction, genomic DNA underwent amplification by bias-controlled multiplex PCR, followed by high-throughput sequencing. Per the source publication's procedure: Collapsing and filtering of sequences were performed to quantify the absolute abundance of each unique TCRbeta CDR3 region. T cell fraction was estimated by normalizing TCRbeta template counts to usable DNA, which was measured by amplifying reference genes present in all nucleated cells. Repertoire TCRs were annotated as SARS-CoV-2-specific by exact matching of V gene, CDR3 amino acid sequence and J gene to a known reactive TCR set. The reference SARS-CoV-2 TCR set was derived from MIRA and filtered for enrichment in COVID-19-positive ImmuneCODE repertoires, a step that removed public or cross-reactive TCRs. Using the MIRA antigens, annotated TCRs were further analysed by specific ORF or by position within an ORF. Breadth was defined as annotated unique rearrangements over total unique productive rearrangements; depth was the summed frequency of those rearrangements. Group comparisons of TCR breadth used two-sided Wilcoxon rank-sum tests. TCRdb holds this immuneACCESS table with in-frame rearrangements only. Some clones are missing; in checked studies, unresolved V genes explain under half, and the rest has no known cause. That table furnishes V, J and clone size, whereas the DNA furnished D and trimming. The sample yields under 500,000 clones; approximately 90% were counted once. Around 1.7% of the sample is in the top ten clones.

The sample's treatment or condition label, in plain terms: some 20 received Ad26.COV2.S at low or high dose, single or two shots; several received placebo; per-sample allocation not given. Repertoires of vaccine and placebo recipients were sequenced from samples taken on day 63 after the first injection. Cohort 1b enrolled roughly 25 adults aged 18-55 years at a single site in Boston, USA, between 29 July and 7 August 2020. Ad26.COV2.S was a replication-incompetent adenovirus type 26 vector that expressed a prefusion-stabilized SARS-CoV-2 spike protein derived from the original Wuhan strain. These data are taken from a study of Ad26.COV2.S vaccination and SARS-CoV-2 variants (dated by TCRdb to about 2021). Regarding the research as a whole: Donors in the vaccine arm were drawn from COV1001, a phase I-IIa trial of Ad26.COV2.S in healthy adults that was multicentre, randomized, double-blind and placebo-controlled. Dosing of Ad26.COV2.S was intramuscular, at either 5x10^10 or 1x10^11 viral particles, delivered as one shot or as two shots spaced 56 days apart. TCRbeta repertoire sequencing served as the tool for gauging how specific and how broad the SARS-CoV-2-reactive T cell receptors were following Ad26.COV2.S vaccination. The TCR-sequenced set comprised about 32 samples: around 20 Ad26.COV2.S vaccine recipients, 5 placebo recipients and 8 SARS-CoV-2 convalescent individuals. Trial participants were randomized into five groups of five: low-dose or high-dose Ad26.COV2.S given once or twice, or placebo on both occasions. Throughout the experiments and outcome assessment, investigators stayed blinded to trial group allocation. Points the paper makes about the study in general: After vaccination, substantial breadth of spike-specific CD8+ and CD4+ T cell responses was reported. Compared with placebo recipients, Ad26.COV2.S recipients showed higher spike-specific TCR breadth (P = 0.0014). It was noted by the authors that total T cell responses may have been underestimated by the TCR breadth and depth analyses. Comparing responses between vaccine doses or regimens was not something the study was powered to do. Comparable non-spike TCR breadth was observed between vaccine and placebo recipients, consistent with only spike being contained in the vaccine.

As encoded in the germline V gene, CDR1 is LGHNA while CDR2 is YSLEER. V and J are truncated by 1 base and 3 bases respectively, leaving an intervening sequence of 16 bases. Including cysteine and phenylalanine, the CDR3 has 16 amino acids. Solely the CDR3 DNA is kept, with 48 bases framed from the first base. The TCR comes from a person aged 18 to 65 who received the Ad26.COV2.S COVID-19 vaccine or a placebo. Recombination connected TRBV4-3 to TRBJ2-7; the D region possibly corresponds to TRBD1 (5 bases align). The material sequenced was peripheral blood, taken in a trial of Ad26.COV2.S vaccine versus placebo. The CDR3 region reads CASSQAQVQSFYEQYF. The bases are TGCGCCAGCAGCCAAGCACAGGTGCAGTCCTTCTACGAGCAGTACTTC.